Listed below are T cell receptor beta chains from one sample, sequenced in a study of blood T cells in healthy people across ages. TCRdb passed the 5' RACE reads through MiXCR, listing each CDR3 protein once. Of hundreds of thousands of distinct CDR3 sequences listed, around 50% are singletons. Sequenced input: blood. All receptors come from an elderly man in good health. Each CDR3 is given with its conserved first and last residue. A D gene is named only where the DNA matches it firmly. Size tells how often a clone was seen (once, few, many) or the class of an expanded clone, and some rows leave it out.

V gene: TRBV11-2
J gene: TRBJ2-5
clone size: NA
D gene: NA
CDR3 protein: CASSLVPARGETQYF
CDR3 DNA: TGTGCCAGCAGCTTAGTTCCTGCCAGGGGAGAGACCCAGTACTTC

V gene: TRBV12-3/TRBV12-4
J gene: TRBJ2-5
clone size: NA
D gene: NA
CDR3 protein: CASNERAGEQYF
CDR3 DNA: TGTGCCAGCAACGAAAGAGCGGGTGAGCAGTACTTC

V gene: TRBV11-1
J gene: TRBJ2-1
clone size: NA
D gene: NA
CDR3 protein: CASSIGGDYEQFF
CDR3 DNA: TGTGCCAGCAGTATTGGTGGGGATTATGAGCAGTTCTTC

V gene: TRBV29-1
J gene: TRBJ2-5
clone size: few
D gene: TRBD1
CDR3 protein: CSVPGQGQETQYF
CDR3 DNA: TGCAGCGTCCCCGGACAGGGACAAGAGACCCAGTACTTC

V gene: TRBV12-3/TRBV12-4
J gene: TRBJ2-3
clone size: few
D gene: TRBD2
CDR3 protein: CASGYAGGGDTQYF
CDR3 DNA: TGTGCCAGCGGTTATGCGGGAGGGGGAGATACGCAGTATTTT

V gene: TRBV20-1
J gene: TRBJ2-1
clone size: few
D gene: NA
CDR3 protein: CSARDGAPNEQFF
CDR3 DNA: TGCAGTGCTAGAGATGGGGCGCCCAATGAGCAGTTCTTC

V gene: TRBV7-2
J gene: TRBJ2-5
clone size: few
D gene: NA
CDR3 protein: CASSALETQYF
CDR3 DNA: TGTGCCAGCAGCGCTTTGGAGACCCAGTACTTC

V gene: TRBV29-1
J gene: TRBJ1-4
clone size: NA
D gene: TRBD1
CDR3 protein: CSVAPPGQTNEKLFF
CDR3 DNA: TGCAGCGTTGCACCTCCGGGACAGACTAATGAAAAACTGTTTTTT

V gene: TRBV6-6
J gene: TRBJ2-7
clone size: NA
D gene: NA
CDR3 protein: CASSDLTGNEQYF
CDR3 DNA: TGTGCCAGCAGTGACCTCACAGGGAACGAGCAGTACTTC

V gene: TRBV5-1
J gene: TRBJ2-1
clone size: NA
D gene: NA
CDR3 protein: CASSSENENEQFF
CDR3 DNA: TGCGCCAGCAGTTCCGAGAACGAGAATGAGCAGTTCTTC

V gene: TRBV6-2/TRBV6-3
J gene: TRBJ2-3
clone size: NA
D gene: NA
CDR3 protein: CASSFSFDTDTQYF
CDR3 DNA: TGTGCCAGCAGTTTTTCGTTCGACACAGATACGCAGTATTTT

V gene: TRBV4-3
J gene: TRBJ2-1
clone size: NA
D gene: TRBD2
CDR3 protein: CASSPGLAGGPSSYNEQFF
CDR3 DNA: TGCGCCAGCAGCCCAGGACTAGCGGGGGGTCCTAGCTCCTACAATGAGCAGTTCTTC

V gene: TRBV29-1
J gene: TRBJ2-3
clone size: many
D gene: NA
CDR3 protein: CSVQDSRDTQYF
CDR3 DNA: TGCAGCGTCCAGGACAGCCGAGATACGCAGTATTTT

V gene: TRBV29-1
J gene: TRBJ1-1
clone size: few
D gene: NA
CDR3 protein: CSVEDRRGASTEAFF
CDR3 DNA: TGCAGCGTTGAAGATCGGCGGGGGGCTAGCACTGAAGCTTTCTTT

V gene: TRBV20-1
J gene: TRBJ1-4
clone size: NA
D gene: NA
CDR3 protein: CGATDISSREKLFF
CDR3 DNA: TGCGGTGCCACTGACATCTCCTCGCGGGAAAAACTGTTTTTT

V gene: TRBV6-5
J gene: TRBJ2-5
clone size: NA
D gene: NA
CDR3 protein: CASSYSASQETQYF
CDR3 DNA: TGTGCCAGCAGTTATTCCGCCAGCCAAGAGACCCAGTACTTC

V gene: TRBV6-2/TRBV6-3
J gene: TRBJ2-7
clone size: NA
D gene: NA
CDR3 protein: CASSPPWGLDYYEQYF
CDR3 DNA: TGTGCCAGCAGCCCCCCATGGGGGCTAGATTACTACGAGCAGTACTTC

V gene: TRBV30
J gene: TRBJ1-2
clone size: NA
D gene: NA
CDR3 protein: CAWRPLGANYGYTF
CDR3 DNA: TGTGCCTGGAGGCCCCTGGGAGCGAACTATGGCTACACCTTC

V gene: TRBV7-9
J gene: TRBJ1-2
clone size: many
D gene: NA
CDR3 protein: CASSKHLQGHGYTF
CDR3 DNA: TGTGCCAGCAGCAAACACCTACAGGGCCATGGCTACACCTTC

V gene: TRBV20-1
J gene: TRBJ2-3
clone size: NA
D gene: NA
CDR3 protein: CSARDPDRFTDTQYF
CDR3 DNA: TGCAGTGCTAGAGATCCGGACAGATTCACAGATACGCAGTATTTT

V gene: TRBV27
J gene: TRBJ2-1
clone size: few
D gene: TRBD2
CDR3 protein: CASSPRWLAGIYNEQFF
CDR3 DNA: TGTGCCAGCAGTCCGAGGTGGCTAGCGGGGATCTACAATGAGCAGTTCTTC

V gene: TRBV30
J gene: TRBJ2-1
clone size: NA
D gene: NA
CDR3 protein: CAWTGPSNSYNEQFF
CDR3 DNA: TGTGCCTGGACTGGGCCTTCAAACTCCTACAATGAGCAGTTCTTC

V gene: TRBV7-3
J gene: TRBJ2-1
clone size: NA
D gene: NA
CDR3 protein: CASSLFGASYNEQFF
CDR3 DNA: TGTGCCAGCAGCTTATTCGGGGCCTCCTACAATGAGCAGTTCTTC

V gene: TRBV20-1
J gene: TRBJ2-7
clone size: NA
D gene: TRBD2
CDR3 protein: CSAPTRLATYEQYF
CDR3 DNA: TGCAGTGCTCCGACGAGACTAGCCACCTACGAGCAGTACTTC

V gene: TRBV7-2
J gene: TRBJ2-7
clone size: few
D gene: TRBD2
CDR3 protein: CASSEGLAASYEQYF
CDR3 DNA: TGTGCCAGCAGCGAGGGACTAGCGGCATCTTACGAGCAGTACTTC

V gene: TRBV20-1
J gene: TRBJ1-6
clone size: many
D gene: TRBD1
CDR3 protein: CSARGQGGRNSPLHF
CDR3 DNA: TGCAGTGCTAGAGGCCAGGGGGGGAGGAATTCACCCCTCCACTTT

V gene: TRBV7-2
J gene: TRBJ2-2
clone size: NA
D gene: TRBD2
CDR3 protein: CASSLERGGTGELFF
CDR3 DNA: TGTGCCAGCAGCTTAGAAAGGGGAGGGACCGGGGAGCTGTTTTTT

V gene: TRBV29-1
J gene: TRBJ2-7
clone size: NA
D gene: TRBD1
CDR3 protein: CSVLGQGGFRDEQYF
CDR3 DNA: TGCAGCGTCCTGGGACAGGGAGGCTTTCGGGACGAGCAGTACTTC

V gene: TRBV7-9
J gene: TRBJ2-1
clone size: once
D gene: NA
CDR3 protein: CASSLGAPQSNEQFF
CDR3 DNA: TGTGCCAGCAGCTTAGGGGCCCCCCAGTCGAATGAGCAGTTCTTC

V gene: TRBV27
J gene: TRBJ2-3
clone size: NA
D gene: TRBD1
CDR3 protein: CASSHQTGGRRDTQYF
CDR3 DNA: TGTGCCAGCAGTCACCAAACAGGGGGCAGGAGAGATACGCAGTATTTT

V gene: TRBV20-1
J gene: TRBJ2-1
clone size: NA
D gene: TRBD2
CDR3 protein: CSASTGLAGVEQFF
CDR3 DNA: TGCAGTGCTAGTACGGGACTAGCGGGGGTTGAGCAGTTCTTC

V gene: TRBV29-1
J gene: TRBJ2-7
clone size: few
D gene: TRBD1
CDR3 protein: CSAWGQGSYEQYF
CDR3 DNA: TGCAGCGCCTGGGGACAGGGGTCCTACGAGCAGTACTTC

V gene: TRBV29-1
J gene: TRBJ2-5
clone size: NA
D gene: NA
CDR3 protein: CSASRGRGETQYF
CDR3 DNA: TGCAGCGCATCCAGGGGGAGGGGAGAGACCCAGTACTTC

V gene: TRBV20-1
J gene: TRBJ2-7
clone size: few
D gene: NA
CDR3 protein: CSARISGIYEQYF
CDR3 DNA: TGCAGTGCTAGAATCTCAGGGATCTACGAGCAGTACTTC

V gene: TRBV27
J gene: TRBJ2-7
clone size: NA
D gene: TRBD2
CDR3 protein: CASSTLAGHSYEQYF
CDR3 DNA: TGTGCCAGCAGTACGCTAGCGGGGCACTCCTACGAGCAGTACTTC

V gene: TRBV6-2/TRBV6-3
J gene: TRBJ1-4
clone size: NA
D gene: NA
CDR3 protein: CASSYGGMTLFF
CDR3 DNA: TGTGCCAGCAGTTACGGAGGAATGACTCTGTTTTTT

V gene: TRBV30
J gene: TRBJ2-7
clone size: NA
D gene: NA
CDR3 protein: CAWSSPYEQYF
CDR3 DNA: TGCGCCTGGAGCTCCCCCTACGAGCAGTACTTC

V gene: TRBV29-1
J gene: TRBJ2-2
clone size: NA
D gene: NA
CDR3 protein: CSVEGAPGSGELFF
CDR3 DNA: TGCAGCGTTGAAGGGGCTCCGGGTTCCGGGGAGCTGTTTTTT

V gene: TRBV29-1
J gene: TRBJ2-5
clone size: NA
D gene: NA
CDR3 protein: CSVEDKGTQYF
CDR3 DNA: TGCAGCGTTGAAGATAAGGGGACCCAGTACTTC

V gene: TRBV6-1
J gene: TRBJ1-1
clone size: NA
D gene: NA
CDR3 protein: CASRATGRDTEAFF
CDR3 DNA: TGTGCCAGCAGAGCTACAGGGAGGGACACTGAAGCTTTCTTT

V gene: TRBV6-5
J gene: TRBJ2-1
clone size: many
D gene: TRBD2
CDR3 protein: CASSYGRLAGGNEQFF
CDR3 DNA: TGTGCCAGCAGTTACGGGAGGCTAGCGGGGGGCAATGAGCAGTTCTTC

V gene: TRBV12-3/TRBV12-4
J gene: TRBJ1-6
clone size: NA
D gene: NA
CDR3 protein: CASSLALEFPPLHF
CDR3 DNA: TGTGCCAGCAGTTTAGCGCTGGAATTTCCACCCCTCCACTTT

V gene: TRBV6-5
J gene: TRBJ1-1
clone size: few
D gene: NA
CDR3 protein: CASSRDSEAFF
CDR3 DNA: TGTGCCAGCAGTCGAGACAGTGAAGCTTTCTTT

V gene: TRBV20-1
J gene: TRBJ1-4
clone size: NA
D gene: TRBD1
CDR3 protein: CSAKGAGYEKLFF
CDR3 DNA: TGCAGTGCTAAGGGGGCGGGTTATGAAAAACTGTTTTTT

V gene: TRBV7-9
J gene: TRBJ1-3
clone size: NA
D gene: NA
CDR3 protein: CASSLMVSGNTIYF
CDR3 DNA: TGTGCCAGCAGCTTAATGGTCTCTGGAAACACCATATATTTT

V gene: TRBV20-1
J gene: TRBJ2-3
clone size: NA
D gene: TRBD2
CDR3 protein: CSASDTSGNADTQYF
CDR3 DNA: TGCAGTGCTAGCGATACTAGCGGGAATGCAGATACGCAGTATTTT

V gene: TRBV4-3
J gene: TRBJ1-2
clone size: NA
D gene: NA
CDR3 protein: CASSQDRRVYYGYTF
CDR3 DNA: TGCGCCAGCAGCCAAGATCGCCGGGTGTACTATGGCTACACCTTC

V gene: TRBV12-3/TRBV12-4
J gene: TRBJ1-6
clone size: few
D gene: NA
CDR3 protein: CASSLQGNSPLHF
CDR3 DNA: TGTGCCAGCAGTCTCCAGGGGAATTCACCCCTCCACTTT

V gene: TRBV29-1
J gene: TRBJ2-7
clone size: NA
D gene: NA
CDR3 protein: CSVVADEQYF
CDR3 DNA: TGCAGCGTTGTGGCCGACGAGCAGTACTTC